These 26 T cell receptor beta chains came from one sample sequenced in a study of blood T cell repertoires in COVID-19. Using immunoSEQ multiplex PCR, the repertoire was profiled, and TCRdb retains in-frame clones only, with some absent. The data contain around 290,000 clones, around 90% of them seen just once; the ten biggest clones take up about 1%. Sequenced material: PBMCs or T cells enriched from blood (not recorded which). These receptors were taken from a woman under 40 who had recovered from COVID-19.

The rearrangement links TRBV5-1 to TRBJ2-7; possibly TRBD2 for D (6 bases). The V gene lost 7 bases and the J gene lost 6 bases, with 14 bases spanning the gap. Germline CDR1 reads SGHRS; CDR2 reads YFSETQ. There are 12 residues in the CDR3. The CDR3 nucleotides read TGCGCCAGCTCCCGGGAGTTCGGCGAGCAGTACTTC. Protein product: CASSREFGEQYF. The whole variable domain, filled in from reference TRBV5-1 and TRBJ2-7, reads KAGVTQTPRYLIKTRGQQVTLSCSPISGHRSVSWYQQTPGQGLQFLFEYFSETQRNKGNFPGRFSGRQFSNSRSEMNVSTLELGDSALYLCASSREFGEQYFGPGTRLTVT.

The chain carries TRBV28 and TRBJ1-2, with TRBD1 matching 12 bases. The CDR3 extends over 12 amino acids. Germline CDR1 MDHEN, CDR2 SYDVKM. Trimming cost V 8 bases and J 6 bases; bases outside gene matches: 1. The CDR3 here is CASGTGGDGYTF. CDR3 nucleotides: TGTGCCAGCGGGACAGGGGGCGATGGCTACACCTTC.

This chain joins TRBV7-3 and TRBJ1-1; maybe TRBD1 (5 bases). Per germline, CDR1 SGHTA and CDR2 FQGTGA. This CDR3 has 13 amino acids. The V and J ends lost 5 bases and 8 bases respectively, with 15 bases between them. CDR3 protein: CASSLNPRGEAFF. The CDR3 DNA follows: TGTGCCAGCAGCCTCAACCCTCGGGGGGAAGCTTTCTTT. Full variable domain (outside the CDR3, taken from reference TRBV7-3 and TRBJ1-1): GAGVSQTPSNKVTEKGKYVELRCDPISGHTALYWYRQSLGQGPEFLIYFQGTGAADDSGLPNDRFFAVRPEGSVSTLKIQRTERGDSAVYLCASSLNPRGEAFFGQGTRLTVV.

J is TRBJ2-2 and V is TRBV9; no firm D call. Trimming pared 3 bases from V and 3 bases from J, leaving 6 bases between. There are 13 residues in the CDR3. Germline CDR1 reads SGDLS; CDR2 reads YYNGEE. The DNA for the CDR3 is TGTGCCAGCAGCGCCGGAGACACCGGGGAGCTGTTTTTT. This encodes CASSAGDTGELFF.

This clone was counted a few times. This chain joins TRBV29-1 and TRBJ1-1, with 8 nucleotides matching TRBD1. Germline V gives CDR1 SQVTM, CDR2 ANQGSEA. The CDR3 extends over 12 amino acids. The J segment lost 5 bases and the V segment lost 7 bases, leaving 6 bases of the junction unmatched. The CDR3 loop reads CSAYRGETEAFF. DNA for the CDR3: TGCAGCGCGTACAGGGGGGAGACTGAAGCTTTCTTT.

The table lists this clone with a few counts. This rearrangement joins TRBV5-4 to TRBJ1-1; TRBD1 matches at 8 bases. The CDR3 runs to 16 residues. After removal of 5 bases from V and 4 bases from J, the junction contained 13 bases not matched to a gene. The V gene's germline CDR1 is SGHNT and CDR2 YYREEE (reference sequence). CDR3 in amino acids: CASSIRSGGGGTEAFF. The CDR3 DNA reads as TGTGCCAGCAGTATCCGGTCAGGGGGCGGTGGCACTGAAGCTTTCTTT.

The V and J genes are TRBV5-5 and TRBJ2-5; a possible D gene is TRBD2 (6 bases). V was clipped by 6 bases and J by 5 bases, with 14 bases between them. CDR3 length equals 13 residues. Germline lookup yields CDR1 SGHKS and CDR2 YYEKEE (reference sequence). The CDR3 loop is CASIQGGTETQYF. CDR3 coding DNA: TGTGCCAGCATCCAGGGAGGAACGGAGACCCAGTACTTC. The complete variable domain, with remaining parts taken from reference TRBV5-5 and TRBJ2-5, reads DAGVTQSPTHLIKTRGQQVTLRCSPISGHKSVSWYQQVLGQGPQFIFQYYEKEERGRGNFPDRFSARQFPNYSSELNVNALLLGDSALYLCASIQGGTETQYFGPGTRLLVL.

This chain joins TRBV28 and TRBJ1-2; 7 bases agree with TRBD1. Germline V gene data show CDR1 as MDHEN and CDR2 as SYDVKM. V gave up 5 bases and J gave up 8 bases; unmatched junction bases: 17. CDR3 size: 16 residues. Here the CDR3 reads CASSPTQGRGAGGYTF. The DNA for the CDR3 is TGTGCCAGCAGTCCTACGCAGGGCAGGGGGGCTGGAGGCTACACCTTC.

CDR3 loop: CASSQQGGSYGYTF. The CDR3 DNA is TGTGCCAGCAGCCAACAGGGGGGCTCCTATGGCTACACCTTC. The chain links TRBV7-8 to TRBJ1-2; 8 bases align to TRBD1. Germline V gene data show CDR1 as SGHVS and CDR2 as FQNEAQ. The J segment lost 4 bases and the V segment lost 5 bases, leaving 6 bases of the junction unmatched. The CDR3 covers 14 residues.

V gene TRBV28 combines with J gene TRBJ2-7; possible D gene TRBD1, 6 bases. This CDR3 has 14 amino acids. Per germline, CDR1 MDHEN and CDR2 SYDVKM. The ends were cut back, 3 bases at V and 5 bases at J, with 14 bases in the middle. CDR3 nucleotide sequence: TGTGCCAGCAGTTTTAGGACAGTTCTACACGAGCAGTACTTC. This translates into CASSFRTVLHEQYF.

CDR3 region: CASSEAVRVLTLYTF. The CDR3 DNA sequence: TGTGCCAGCAGTGAAGCGGTCAGGGTACTCACTCTCTACACCTTC. The chain recombines TRBV2 with TRBJ1-2; the D gene is possibly TRBD1 (5 bases). The germline V gene has CDR1 SNHLY and CDR2 FYNNEI. Trimming removed 0 bases from V and 10 bases from J, with 18 bases in between. The CDR3 extends over 15 amino acids.

V and J are TRBV5-8 and TRBJ1-5, with D possibly being TRBD1 (6 bases). V was cut by 2 bases and J by 11 bases, with 11 bases left in between. The CDR3 spans 12 residues. Germline V gene lookup returns CDR1 SGHTS and CDR2 YDEGEE. CDR3: CASSLGQLTQHF. DNA for the CDR3: TGTGCCAGCAGCTTAGGACAGTTAACCCAGCATTTT.

The chain couples TRBV5-1 to TRBJ1-6; the match to TRBD1 covers 8 bases. This CDR3 has 17 amino acids. CDR1 is SGHRS, CDR2 YFSETQ, per germline. The J segment lost 5 bases and the V segment lost 4 bases, leaving 11 bases of the junction unmatched. The CDR3 protein is CASSRDRGSEDNSPLHF. The CDR3 coding sequence is TGCGCCAGCAGCAGAGACAGGGGAAGTGAGGATAATTCACCCCTCCACTTT.

J is TRBJ2-2 and V is TRBV29-1; D might be TRBD2 (7 bases). V lost 5 bases to trimming and J lost 4 bases, with 17 bases between them. The CDR3 runs 15 residues. Germline V gene lookup returns CDR1 SQVTM and CDR2 ANQGSEA. CDR3 nucleotides: TGCAGCGTTACAGGGACTAATAAGGGCACCGGGGAGCTGTTTTTT. Its protein product is CSVTGTNKGTGELFF.

The chain links TRBV24-1 to TRBJ1-5, with D uncertain. The germline V gene has CDR1 KGHDR and CDR2 SFDVKD. This CDR3 has 16 amino acids. V was cut by 3 bases and J by 3 bases, with 14 bases left in between. CDR3 loop: CATSDAGSQVNQPQHF. The CDR3 bases are TGTGCCACCAGTGATGCCGGGAGCCAGGTCAATCAGCCCCAGCATTTT.

The V gene is TRBV6-2 or TRBV6-3, the J gene TRBJ2-1; maybe TRBD1 (6 bases). V was clipped by 4 bases and J by 8 bases, with 18 bases between them. CDR1 is MNHEY, CDR2 SVGEGT, per germline. There are 15 residues in the CDR3. In DNA form, the CDR3 reads TGTGCCAGCAGTTCATACAGGGTCGTCGGACATGAGCAGTTCTTC. Protein: CASSSYRVVGHEQFF.

J is TRBJ2-1 and V is TRBV10-1, with 7 bases lining up with TRBD2. Germline CDR1 reads WNHNN; CDR2 reads SYGVQD (reference sequence). V shed 0 bases, J shed 8 bases, and the junction held 7 bases outside the gene matches. The CDR3 runs 15 residues. The CDR3: CASSESGPGRDEQFF. Written as DNA, the CDR3 is TGCGCCAGCAGTGAGTCTGGCCCTGGGAGGGATGAGCAGTTCTTC.

This clone was seen a single time. This chain joins TRBV15 and TRBJ2-2, with TRBD2 as a possible D gene (5 bases). V lost 0 bases and J 4 bases, leaving 9 bases between the germline ends. The CDR3 is made up of 15 amino acids. Germline V lookup: CDR1 LNHNV, CDR2 YYDKDF (reference sequence). The CDR3 reads CATSRDRTSTGELFF. The CDR3 DNA reads TGTGCCACCAGCAGAGATAGAACTAGCACCGGGGAGCTGTTTTTT.

The V and J genes are TRBV6-5 and TRBJ1-5, with D possibly TRBD1 on 5 matching bases. Trimming left V 6 bases short and J 6 bases short, with 12 bases between. This CDR3 is 13 amino acids long. Germline CDR1 MNHEY, CDR2 SVGAGI. DNA for the CDR3: TGTGCCAGCAGGAGCTTGACAGTTCAGCCCCAGCATTTT. Its translation: CASRSLTVQPQHF.

The V and J genes are TRBV13 and TRBJ1-1; 8 positions agree with TRBD1. Germline V CDR1 and CDR2: PRHDT, FYEKMQ (reference sequence). V shed 2 bases, J shed 3 bases, and the junction held 5 bases outside the gene matches. The CDR3 loop spans 15 amino acids. As DNA, the CDR3 is TGTGCCAGCAGCTTACAGGGGGCGCGGGACACTGAAGCTTTCTTT. It translates to CASSLQGARDTEAFF. Looking up the rest from reference TRBV13 and TRBJ1-1 gives the full variable domain: AAGVIQSPRHLIKEKRETATLKCYPIPRHDTVYWYQQGPGQDPQFLISFYEKMQSDKGSIPDRFSAQQFSDYHSELNMSSLELGDSALYFCASSLQGARDTEAFFGQGTRLTVV.

The V gene is TRBV5-4, the J gene TRBJ1-2; D remains ambiguous. Germline V CDR1 and CDR2: SGHNT, YYREEE (reference sequence). The length of the CDR3 is 16 residues. Trimming took off 3 bases at V and 5 bases at J, with 20 bases between the two ends. The CDR3 nucleotides read TGTGCCAGCAGCTCGCGGGCGGGTGGGCGCGAGTATGGCTACACCTTC. Amino acids: CASSSRAGGREYGYTF.

The genes are TRBV5-1 and TRBJ1-1; D remains ambiguous. V lost 4 bases and J lost 1, with 11 bases in between. The CDR3 length is 14 residues. Germline V gives CDR1 SGHRS, CDR2 YFSETQ. The DNA for the CDR3 is TGCGCCAGCAGCCCTAGACCAGAGAACACTGAAGCTTTCTTT. As protein: CASSPRPENTEAFF.

The V call is TRBV19, the J call TRBJ1-1, with D perhaps TRBD1 (6 bases). Looked up from germline, CDR1 is LNHDA and CDR2 is SQIVND (reference sequence). V lost 8 bases to trimming and J lost 4 bases, with 14 bases between them. The CDR3 extends over 13 amino acids. CDR3 coding DNA: TGTGCCAGTGGGGGGGGCTTAGGCACTGAAGCTTTCTTT. Residues: CASGGGLGTEAFF.

J is TRBJ2-2 and V is TRBV9; no reliable D call. CDR1 and CDR2 from the germline V gene are SGDLS and YYNGEE. Trimming took off 0 bases at V and 6 bases at J, with 6 bases between the two ends. The CDR3 loop spans 13 amino acids. The CDR3 DNA follows: TGTGCCAGCAGCGTAGATTCCTCCGGGGAGCTGTTTTTT. Its protein is CASSVDSSGELFF.

The rearrangement links TRBV6-2 or TRBV6-3 to TRBJ1-6; the match to TRBD1 covers 7 bases. This CDR3 has 14 residues. CDR1 is MNHEY and CDR2 is SVGEGT in the germline V gene. With V trimmed by 6 bases and J by 7 bases, 6 bases remained unmatched. The CDR3 bases are TGTGCCAGCAGCCGGACAGGCCGGAATTCACCCCTCCACTTT. Translated, it gives CASSRTGRNSPLHF.

V and J are TRBV7-9 and TRBJ2-3; a weak D match, TRBD2 (6 bases). V dropped 5 bases and J dropped 4 bases, with 13 bases sitting between them. CDR3 length: 14 residues. Germline CDR1 and CDR2: SEHNR and FQNEAQ (reference sequence). The CDR3, as DNA: TGTGCCAGCAGCCGAGCGGGTGTGGCAGATACGCAGTATTTT. Its protein product is CASSRAGVADTQYF.